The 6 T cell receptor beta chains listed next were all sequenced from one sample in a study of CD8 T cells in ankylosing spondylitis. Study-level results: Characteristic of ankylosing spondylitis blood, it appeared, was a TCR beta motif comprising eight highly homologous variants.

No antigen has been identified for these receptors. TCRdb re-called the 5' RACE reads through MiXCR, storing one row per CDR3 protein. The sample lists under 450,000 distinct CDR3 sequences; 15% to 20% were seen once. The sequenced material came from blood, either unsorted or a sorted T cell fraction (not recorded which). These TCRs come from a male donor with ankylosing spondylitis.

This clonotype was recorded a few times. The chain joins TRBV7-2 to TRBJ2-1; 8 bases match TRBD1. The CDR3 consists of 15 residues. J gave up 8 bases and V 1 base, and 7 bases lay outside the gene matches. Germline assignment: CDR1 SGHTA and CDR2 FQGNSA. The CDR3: CASSLGQGAVDEQFF. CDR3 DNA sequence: TGTGCCAGCAGCTTAGGGCAGGGGGCGGTCGATGAGCAGTTCTTC.

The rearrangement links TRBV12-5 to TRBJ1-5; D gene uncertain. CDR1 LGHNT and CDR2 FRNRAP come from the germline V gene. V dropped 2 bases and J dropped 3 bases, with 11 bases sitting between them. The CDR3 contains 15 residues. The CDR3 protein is CASGLIDRLNQPQHF. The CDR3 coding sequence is TGTGCTAGTGGTTTGATAGACCGCCTCAATCAGCCCCAGCATTTT.

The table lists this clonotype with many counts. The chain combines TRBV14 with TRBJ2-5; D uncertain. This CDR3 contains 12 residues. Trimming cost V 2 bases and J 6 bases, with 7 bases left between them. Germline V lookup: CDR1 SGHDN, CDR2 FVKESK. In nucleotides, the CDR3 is TGTGCCAGCAGCCAATTTAGGAAGACCCAGTACTTC. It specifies CASSQFRKTQYF.

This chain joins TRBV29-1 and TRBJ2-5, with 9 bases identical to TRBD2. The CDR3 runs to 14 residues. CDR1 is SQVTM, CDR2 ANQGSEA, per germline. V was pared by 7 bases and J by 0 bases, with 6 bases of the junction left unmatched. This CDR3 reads CSGGGGANQETQYF. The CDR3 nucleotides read TGCAGCGGAGGCGGGGGGGCCAACCAAGAGACCCAGTACTTC.

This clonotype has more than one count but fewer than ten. CDR3 residues: CASSHQLLNTGELFF. The CDR3 coding sequence is TGTGCCAGCAGCCACCAACTGCTGAACACCGGGGAGCTGTTTTTT. The genes are TRBV4-2 and TRBJ2-2; D gene unclear. CDR3 size: 15 residues. V lost 3 bases and J lost 1, with 9 bases in between. Germline CDR1 reads LGHNA; CDR2 reads YNFKEQ.

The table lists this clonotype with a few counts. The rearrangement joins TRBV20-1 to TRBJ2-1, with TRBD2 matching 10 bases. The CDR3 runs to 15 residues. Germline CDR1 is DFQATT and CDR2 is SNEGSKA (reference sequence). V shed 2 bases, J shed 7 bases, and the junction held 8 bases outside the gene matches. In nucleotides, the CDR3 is TGCAGTGCTAGATCCCCCCCACTAGCGGGGAATGAGCAGTTCTTC. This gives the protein CSARSPPLAGNEQFF.